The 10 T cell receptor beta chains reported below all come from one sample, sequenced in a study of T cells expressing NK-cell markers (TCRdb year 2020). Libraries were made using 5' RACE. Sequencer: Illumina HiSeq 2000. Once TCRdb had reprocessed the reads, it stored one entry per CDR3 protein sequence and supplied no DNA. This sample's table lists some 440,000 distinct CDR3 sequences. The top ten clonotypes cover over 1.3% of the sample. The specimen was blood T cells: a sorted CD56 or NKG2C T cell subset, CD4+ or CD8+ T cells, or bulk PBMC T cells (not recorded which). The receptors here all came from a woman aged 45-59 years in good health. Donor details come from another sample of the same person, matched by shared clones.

The CDR3 loop reads CASSQEPRGGYTF. The chain is built from TRBV14 and TRBJ1-2. The CDR3 has 13 amino acids. Germline V gene data show CDR1 as SGHDN and CDR2 as FVKESK. Filled out from reference TRBV14 and TRBJ1-2, the complete variable domain reads EAGVTQFPSHSVIEKGQTVTLRCDPISGHDNLYWYRRVMGKEIKFLLHFVKESKQDESGMPNNRFLAERTGGTYSTLKVQPAELEDSGVYFCASSQEPRGGYTFGSGTRLTVV.

The CDR3 loop reads CASSLWASEPQHF. This chain uses TRBV7-2 with TRBJ1-5; TCRdb returns TRBD1, unconfirmable since there is no DNA. CDR3 length: 13 amino acids. Germline V gene data show CDR1 as SGHTA and CDR2 as FQGNSA.

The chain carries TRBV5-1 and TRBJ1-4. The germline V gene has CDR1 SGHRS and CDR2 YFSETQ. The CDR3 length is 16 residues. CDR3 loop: CASSLEVLGTNEKLFF.

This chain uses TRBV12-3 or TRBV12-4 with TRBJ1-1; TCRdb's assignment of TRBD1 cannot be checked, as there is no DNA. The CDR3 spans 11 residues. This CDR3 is CASSRRDEAFF.

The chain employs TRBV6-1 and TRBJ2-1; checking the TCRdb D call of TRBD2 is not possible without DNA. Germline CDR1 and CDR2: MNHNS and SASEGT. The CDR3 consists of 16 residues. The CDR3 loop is CASSATSRSSYNEQFF.

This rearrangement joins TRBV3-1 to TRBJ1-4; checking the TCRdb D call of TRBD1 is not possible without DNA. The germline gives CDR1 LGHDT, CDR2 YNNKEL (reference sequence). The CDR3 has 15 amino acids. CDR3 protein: CASSTRQGGNEKLFF.

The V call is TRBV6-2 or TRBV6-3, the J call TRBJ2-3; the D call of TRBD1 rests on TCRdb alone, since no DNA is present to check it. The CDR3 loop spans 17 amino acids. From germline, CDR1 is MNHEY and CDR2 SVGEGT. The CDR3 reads CASRRDNRNGLTDTQYF.

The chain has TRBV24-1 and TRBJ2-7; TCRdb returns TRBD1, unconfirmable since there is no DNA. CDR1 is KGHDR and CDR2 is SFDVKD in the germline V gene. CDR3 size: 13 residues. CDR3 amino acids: CATSAGTGVEQYF.

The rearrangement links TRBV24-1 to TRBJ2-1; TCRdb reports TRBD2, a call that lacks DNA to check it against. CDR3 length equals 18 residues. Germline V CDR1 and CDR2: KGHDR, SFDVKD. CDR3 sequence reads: CATSGGLAGLSSYNEQFF.

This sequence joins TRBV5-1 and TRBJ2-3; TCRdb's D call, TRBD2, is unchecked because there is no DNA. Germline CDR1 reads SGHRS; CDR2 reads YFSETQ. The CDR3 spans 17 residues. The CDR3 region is CASSSGTSGVRTDTQYF.